The 18 T cell receptor beta chains listed next were all sequenced from one sample in a study of molecular identifiers for immune sequencing clone quantification. One entry per CDR3 protein results from TCRdb running MiXCR on the PCR reads. This sample carries around 86,000 distinct CDR3 sequences, under 20% of them seen once, and the ten largest clones take about 0.85%. Sample: naive CD8+ T cells from blood, with Jurkat cell RNA spiked in. Described subset: FACS-sorted CD8+CD4-CCR7+CD45RA+ naive T cells. The receptors derive from a human donor in good health. Some libraries in this study had Jurkat cell RNA spiked in.

This clonotype showed up many times. This chain connects TRBV7-8 to TRBJ2-3; TRBD2 matches 9 bases. CDR1 and CDR2 from the germline V gene are SGHVS and FQNEAQ. The CDR3 has 15 residues. With 1 base clipped from V and 5 bases from J, the junction kept 4 bases outside the gene matches. CDR3 DNA sequence: TGTGCCAGCAGCTTAGTAGCGGGGGTGGGAGATACGCAGTATTTT. It specifies CASSLVAGVGDTQYF.

The chain carries TRBV4-3 and TRBJ2-5; 7 bases agree with TRBD2. The ends lost 0 bases at V and 2 bases at J; junction bases unmatched: 0. CDR1 LGHNA and CDR2 YSLEER come from the germline V gene. The CDR3 extends over 14 amino acids. In DNA form, the CDR3 reads TGCGCCAGCAGCCAAGAAGCGGGGCAAGAGACCCAGTACTTC. Protein product: CASSQEAGQETQYF.

Ten or more counts support this clonotype. The V gene is TRBV12-3 or TRBV12-4, the J gene TRBJ2-7; 9 bases agree with TRBD1. Trimming at V came to 5 bases and at J to 5 bases, leaving 7 bases not matched to a gene. The CDR3 is made up of 14 amino acids. The CDR3 DNA reads as TGTGCCAGCAGTACGACAGGGGGTAACCACGAGCAGTACTTC. Its protein product is CASSTTGGNHEQYF.

This clonotype came up many times. The V call is TRBV12-3 or TRBV12-4, the J call TRBJ2-5, with D perhaps matching TRBD2 (7 bases). The CDR3 length is 16 residues. The germline V and J ends were trimmed by 3 bases and 5 bases, with 19 bases remaining between them. The CDR3 protein is CASSLIGGAHMETQYF. CDR3 nucleotides: TGTGCCAGCAGTTTGATTGGGGGGGCGCATATGGAGACCCAGTACTTC.

This clonotype was recorded at least ten times. The rearrangement uses TRBV4-1 and TRBJ2-2; D may correspond to TRBD1 or TRBD2 (5 bases each). The V gene's germline CDR1 is MGHRA and CDR2 YSYEKL. This CDR3 contains 15 residues. Trimming removed 4 bases at V and 0 bases at J, with 9 bases between. CDR3 amino acids: CASSLGAPNTGELFF. The CDR3 region has the DNA TGCGCCAGCAGCCTCGGGGCCCCGAACACCGGGGAGCTGTTTTTT.

At least ten counts were recorded for this clonotype. The V and J genes are TRBV9 and TRBJ2-2; D gene unclear. V was cut by 0 bases and J by 8 bases, with 8 bases left in between. Germline V gene lookup returns CDR1 SGDLS and CDR2 YYNGEE. This CDR3 has 13 amino acids. The CDR3 region is CASSVGVSGELFF. The CDR3 DNA is TGTGCCAGCAGCGTAGGTGTATCGGGGGAGCTGTTTTTT.

The sample holds many counts of this clonotype. The rearrangement uses TRBV12-3 or TRBV12-4 and TRBJ2-3, with D possibly being TRBD1 (5 bases). Deletions cut 1 base from V and 3 bases from J, with 8 bases between. The CDR3 extends over 14 amino acids. The CDR3 sequence is CASSLGQPTDTQYF. DNA of the CDR3: TGTGCCAGCAGTTTAGGACAGCCAACAGATACGCAGTATTTT.

This clonotype was detected many times. This chain connects TRBV27 to TRBJ2-1; tentatively, D is TRBD2 (5 bases). This CDR3 has 14 residues. V was trimmed by 8 bases and J by 9 bases, leaving 20 bases between them. Germline CDR1 MNHEY, CDR2 SMNVEV (reference sequence). CDR3 DNA sequence: TGTGCCAGCTCGTCAGGACTCCTCGTGGGTGAGCAGTTCTTC. Translated: CASSSGLLVGEQFF.

Many counts were recorded for this clonotype. CDR3 loop: CASSLGSSYNEQFF. Written as DNA, the CDR3 is TGTGCCAGCAGCCTAGGAAGCTCCTACAATGAGCAGTTCTTC. This rearrangement joins TRBV7-9 to TRBJ2-1; D ambiguous. V was cut by 5 bases and J by 0 bases, with 8 bases left in between. The CDR3 covers 14 residues. Per the germline V gene, CDR1 is SEHNR and CDR2 is FQNEAQ (reference sequence).

The chain joins TRBV6-5 to TRBJ2-2, with D perhaps given as TRBD1 or TRBD2 (5 bases each). CDR1 and CDR2 from the germline V gene are MNHEY and SVGAGI. This CDR3 has 16 amino acids. V was shortened by 0 bases and J by 2 bases, with 10 bases between the two germline ends. CDR3 in amino acids: CASSYSAGTNTGELFF. In DNA form, the CDR3 reads TGTGCCAGCAGTTACTCGGCAGGGACCAACACCGGGGAGCTGTTTTTT.

This clonotype was detected many times. This chain joins TRBV18 and TRBJ2-7, with D perhaps TRBD1 (6 bases). This CDR3 is built from 17 residues. CDR1 and CDR2 (germline): KGHSH, LQKENI. V gave up 0 bases and J gave up 0 bases, with 15 bases separating them. CDR3 region: CASSPPVWTASSYEQYF. CDR3 coding DNA: TGTGCCAGCTCACCACCGGTATGGACAGCTAGCTCCTACGAGCAGTACTTC.

This clonotype was found many times. The V call is TRBV2, the J call TRBJ2-5; no firm D call. V gave up 1 base and J gave up 0 bases, with 9 bases separating them. The CDR3 runs 15 residues. Germline CDR1 is SNHLY and CDR2 is FYNNEI. The CDR3 DNA reads as TGTGCCAGCAGTGAAGGGGCCGGACACCAAGAGACCCAGTACTTC. Its translation: CASSEGAGHQETQYF.

Note on this clonotype: This likely comes from a read error, as the CDR3 has no conserved phenylalanine or tryptophan at its end. The CDR3 is CASSLYPDRNTEAFL. In DNA form, the CDR3 reads TGCGCCAGCAGCTTGTACCCGGACAGGAACACTGAAGCTTTCCTT. This rearrangement joins TRBV5-1 to TRBJ1-1; D possibly corresponds to TRBD1 (6 bases). This CDR3 contains 15 residues. The germline V and J ends were trimmed by 1 base and 1 base, with 11 bases remaining between them. Per germline, CDR1 SGHRS and CDR2 YFSETQ.

This clonotype turned up a few times. This may arise from a read error, as a much more abundant clone is one base away. The chain couples TRBV28 to TRBJ2-2; 9 nucleotides line up with TRBD1. CDR3 length: 13 residues. Germline V lookup: CDR1 MDHEN, CDR2 SYDVKM. Trimming at V came to 11 bases and at J to 11 bases, leaving 12 bases not matched to a gene. The CDR3 sequence is CAGRITGGPELFF. DNA of the CDR3: TGTGCCGGTAGGATTACAGGGGGCCCCGAGCTGTTTTTT.

This clonotype came up a few times. The chain combines TRBV10-3 with TRBJ2-7, with D tentatively TRBD1 (6 bases). Looked up from germline, CDR1 is ENHRY and CDR2 is SYGVKD. The CDR3 length is 14 residues. The V end was cut by 2 bases, the J end by 9 bases, with 17 bases between. CDR3 in DNA: TGTGCCATCAGTGAGGGCAGGGGCAGCAACCGGCAGTACTTC. Translated: CAISEGRGSNRQYF.

This clonotype was counted many times. The rearrangement joins TRBV28 to TRBJ2-3; 8 nucleotides agree with TRBD2. Germline lookup yields CDR1 MDHEN and CDR2 SYDVKM. Trimming at V came to 6 bases and at J to 0 bases, leaving 2 bases not matched to a gene. The CDR3 is 14 residues long. CDR3 region: CASSTSGSTDTQYF. The CDR3, as DNA: TGTGCCAGCAGCACTAGCGGAAGCACAGATACGCAGTATTTT.

Ten or more counts support this clonotype. The chain recombines TRBV18 with TRBJ2-7, with D perhaps matching TRBD1 or TRBD2 (5 bases each). Germline V lookup: CDR1 KGHSH, CDR2 LQKENI. This CDR3 spans 15 amino acids. V was clipped by 3 bases and J by 0 bases, with 12 bases between them. The CDR3 region is CASSPTGPHSYEQYF. In DNA form, the CDR3 reads TGTGCCAGCTCACCTACGGGACCGCACTCCTACGAGCAGTACTTC.

This clonotype was picked up many times. The chain couples TRBV14 to TRBJ2-7; 10 bases align to TRBD2. CDR1 and CDR2 from the germline V gene are SGHDN and FVKESK. The V and J ends lost 4 bases and 4 bases, in that order; junction bases with no gene match: 7. This CDR3 is 15 amino acids long. The CDR3 DNA sequence: TGTGCCAGCAGCCTGGACTGGACTAGCGGATACGAGCAGTACTTC. Protein product: CASSLDWTSGYEQYF.